This TCR beta chain comes out of a study of radiotherapy plus CTLA-4 blockade in lung cancer (dated 2018 in TCRdb). Broadly, across the study: Among enrolled patients, 15% to 20% had an objective response and 25% to 35% reached disease control. What the research found in general, with its limitations: The strongest predictors of response were reported to be early dynamic shifts in blood T cell clones along with a rise in serum interferon-beta following radiation. After treatment with radiotherapy and ipilimumab, TCR clones that came from tumors expanded in the peripheral blood.

In the case of this clone: The target of this receptor is not known. No much larger clone is present one base from it, and per-base qualities are unavailable.

In this study, focal radiation therapy paired with CTLA-4 blockade (ipilimumab) was tested in patients who had chemo-refractory metastatic non-small-cell lung cancer. The library was prepared using the immunoSEQ multiplex PCR assay. TCRdb provides this immuneACCESS table in a form limited to in-frame rearrangements. Some clones are lacking; in checked studies, under half of them reflect an unresolved V gene, and why the rest are absent is not known. The sample includes tens of thousands of clones, with roughly 84% observed a single time. The ten largest clones represent less than 9.5% of the sample. Here V drops 6 bases and J drops 0 bases, and the junction holds 0 bases not matched to any gene. From the germline V gene, CDR1 is SQVTM and CDR2 is ANQGSEA. The CDR3 sequence holds 13 residues, the cysteine and phenylalanine included. This entry keeps only the CDR3 DNA: 39 bases, framed from base 1.

The receptor comes from a human donor with non-small cell lung cancer whose response to radiotherapy plus ipilimumab could not be evaluated. Recombination joined TRBV29-1 with TRBJ2-2, with 8 central nucleotides matching TRBD1. The sample consisted of peripheral blood, taken from a patient treated with radiotherapy plus ipilimumab. The encoded CDR3 is CSVDRANTGELFF. Here is the DNA: TGCAGCGTGGACAGGGCGAACACCGGGGAGCTGTTTTTT.